Listed here are 12 T cell receptor beta chains from one sample, sequenced in a study of shared clonotypes between healthy human individuals. Sequencing was performed with immunoSEQ multiplex PCR; in TCRdb, only in-frame clones are kept and a portion is missing. The sample has approximately 2,300,000 clones, roughly 90% seen once; the top ten hold approximately 0.41%. Sequenced: naive CD4+ T cells from PBMCs. This sample's subset: CD45RA+ positively selected. Every receptor here comes from a man younger than 35 in good health. Some clones in this sample may be carry-over from other donors' samples.

This chain connects TRBV14 to TRBJ2-1; the match to TRBD2 covers 9 bases. This CDR3 has 15 residues. Germline trimming cut 4 bases from V and 3 bases from J; bases unmatched to any gene: 4. Germline V gene data show CDR1 as SGHDN and CDR2 as FVKESK. The CDR3 is CASSLSGRIYNEQFF. The DNA for the CDR3 is TGTGCCAGCAGCCTGAGCGGGAGGATCTACAATGAGCAGTTCTTC. Complete variable domain (other parts from reference TRBV14 and TRBJ2-1): EAGVTQFPSHSVIEKGQTVTLRCDPISGHDNLYWYRRVMGKEIKFLLHFVKESKQDESGMPNNRFLAERTGGTYSTLKVQPAELEDSGVYFCASSLSGRIYNEQFFGPGTRLTVL.

The CDR3, as DNA: TGTGCCAGAAGCTTACAGGACCAACCTAACTATGGCTACACCTTC. This codes for CARSLQDQPNYGYTF. This chain uses TRBV5-3 with TRBJ1-2; possible D gene TRBD1, 5 bases. TRBV5-3 is labeled an ORF, and its function is uncertain. The CDR3 runs to 15 residues. Trimming cost V 2 bases and J 0 bases, with 11 bases left between them.

This chain connects TRBV10-2 to TRBJ2-2; a weak D match, TRBD2 (6 bases). The CDR3 loop spans 15 amino acids. The V end was cut by 5 bases, the J end by 3 bases, with 13 bases between. Germline V gene data show CDR1 as WSHSY and CDR2 as SAAADI. CDR3 protein: CASSFLLAYTGELFF. In DNA form, the CDR3 reads TGCGCCAGCAGTTTCTTGCTAGCGTACACCGGGGAGCTGTTTTTT.

The CDR3 DNA follows: TGCAGCGTTGCCGGAGAAGGGGCGGGTACCGGGGAGCTGTTTTTT. Its translation: CSVAGEGAGTGELFF. The gene calls are TRBV29-1 and TRBJ2-2; possibly TRBD1 or TRBD2 for D (5 bases each). Trimming pared 4 bases from V and 5 bases from J, leaving 17 bases between. Germline CDR1 is SQVTM and CDR2 is ANQGSEA. This CDR3 region has 15 residues.

The V gene is TRBV28, the J gene TRBJ2-7, with 11 bases matching TRBD2. Trimming removed 3 bases from V and 3 bases from J; junction bases left unmatched: 16. Germline CDR1 MDHEN, CDR2 SYDVKM. The CDR3 loop spans 19 amino acids. The DNA for the CDR3 is TGTGCCAGCAGTTTGTCCCCCACCAAAAGACTAGCGGGAAACTACGAGCAGTACTTC. Translated: CASSLSPTKRLAGNYEQYF.

The rearrangement uses TRBV29-1 and TRBJ2-1; D remains ambiguous. The V end lost 7 bases, the J end lost 9 bases, and 25 bases lay between the germline ends. The CDR3 is 15 residues long. Germline lookup yields CDR1 SQVTM and CDR2 ANQGSEA. The CDR3 protein is CSAVIALDIVGEQFF. The CDR3 bases are TGCAGCGCGGTAATCGCCCTCGATATTGTAGGTGAGCAGTTCTTC.

The chain employs TRBV27 and TRBJ1-2; possibly TRBD1 for D (5 bases). In germline, CDR1 is MNHEY, CDR2 SMNVEV (reference sequence). Trimming stripped 5 bases from V and 8 bases from J, with 15 bases between. The CDR3 length is 13 residues. CDR3 in DNA: TGTGCCAGCAGTCAAGTCCAGGGAATGGGCTACACCTTC. Amino acid sequence: CASSQVQGMGYTF.

The chain recombines TRBV5-1 with TRBJ2-7; D is undetermined. V lost 0 bases to trimming and J lost 2 bases, with 12 bases between them. The germline V gene has CDR1 SGHRS and CDR2 YFSETQ. CDR3 size: 15 residues. The CDR3 sequence: CASSLANPSTYEQYF. The CDR3 region has the DNA TGCGCCAGCAGCTTGGCCAATCCGTCAACCTACGAGCAGTACTTC.

The V call is TRBV9, the J call TRBJ2-5; D perhaps matches TRBD2 (7 bases). The CDR3 is 15 residues long. From germline, CDR1 is SGDLS and CDR2 YYNGEE. With 1 base removed from V and 4 bases from J, the gap between germline ends came to 14 bases. The chain's CDR3 is CASSVNVGGGETQYF. The DNA of the CDR3 is TGTGCCAGCAGCGTAAATGTGGGAGGGGGAGAGACCCAGTACTTC.

The chain carries TRBV7-3 and TRBJ2-7; 7 nucleotides align to TRBD1. J gave up 6 bases and V 5 bases, and 7 bases lay outside the gene matches. The germline V gene has CDR1 SGHTA and CDR2 FQGTGA. The CDR3 totals 13 residues. CDR3 nucleotides: TGTGCCAGCAGCACCCTCGGGACAGCCGAGCAGTACTTC. Protein product: CASSTLGTAEQYF.

The rearrangement links TRBV19 to TRBJ1-2; D gene unclear. CDR1 and CDR2 (germline): LNHDA, SQIVND (reference sequence). The V end was cut by 7 bases, the J end by 4 bases, with 13 bases between. This CDR3 spans 13 amino acids. Here the CDR3 reads CASTVGRLYGYTF. CDR3 DNA sequence: TGTGCCAGTACGGTCGGGAGGCTCTATGGCTACACCTTC.

In its sample, this clone was seen once. As DNA, the CDR3 is TGTGCCAGCAGTACCCCTAACTCTGGAAACACCATATATTTT. This gives the protein CASSTPNSGNTIYF. The chain uses TRBV28 and TRBJ1-3; D ambiguous. Germline loops: CDR1 MDHEN, CDR2 SYDVKM. Between the trimmed V and J ends, which lost 5 bases and 0 bases, there was a span of 8 bases. The CDR3 runs 14 residues. Full variable domain (missing parts from reference TRBV28 and TRBJ1-3): DVKVTQSSRYLVKRTGEKVFLECVQDMDHENMFWYRQDPGLGLRLIYFSYDVKMKEKGDIPEGYSVSREKKERFSLILESASTNQTSMYLCASSTPNSGNTIYFGEGSWLTVV.